Described below is a single T cell receptor beta chain sequence and its context. Its antigen is unidentified. The sample comes from a study of beta chain features in type 1 diabetes. Study as a whole: Cell yields, age and gender were similar between patients and healthy donors. Findings and limits, study-wide: Moderately but significantly shorter TCRB CDR3s were found in Type 1 diabetes patients in all four CD4+ subsets.

The junction had 2 bases not matched to a gene; V was cut back by 2 bases and J by 4 bases. Germline loops: CDR1 PRHDT, CDR2 FYEKMQ (reference sequence). The length of the CDR3 is 14 residues. cDNA synthesis used the whole RNA isolate, giving expressed TCRB sequences. Generated by immunoSEQ multiplex PCR, the TCRdb table keeps only in-frame clones and is missing some. In the table there are 200,000 to 250,000 clones, around 14% of which are singletons. The receptor's source is a man under 40 with type 1 diabetes. The V and J genes are TRBV13 and TRBJ2-7, with TRBD1 identical over 10 bases. Sequenced sample: naive CD4+ T cells from blood. This chain's CDR3 is CASSLRDRGYEQYF. CDR3 in DNA: TGTGCCAGCAGCTTAAGGGACAGGGGTTACGAGCAGTACTTC.